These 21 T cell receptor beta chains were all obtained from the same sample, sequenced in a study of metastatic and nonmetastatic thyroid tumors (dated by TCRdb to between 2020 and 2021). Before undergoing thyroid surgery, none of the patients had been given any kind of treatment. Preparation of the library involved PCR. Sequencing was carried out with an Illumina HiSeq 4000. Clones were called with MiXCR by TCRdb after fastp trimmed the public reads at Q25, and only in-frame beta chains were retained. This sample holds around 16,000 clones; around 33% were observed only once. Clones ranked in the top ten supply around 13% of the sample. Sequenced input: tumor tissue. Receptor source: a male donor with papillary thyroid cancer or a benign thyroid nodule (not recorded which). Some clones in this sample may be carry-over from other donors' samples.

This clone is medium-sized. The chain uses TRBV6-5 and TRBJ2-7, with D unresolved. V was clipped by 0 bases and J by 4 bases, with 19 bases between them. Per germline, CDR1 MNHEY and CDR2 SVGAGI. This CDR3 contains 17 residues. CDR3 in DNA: TGTGCCAGCAGTTACTCGAAGGCTGTCAGCAGAGATTACGAGCAGTACTTC. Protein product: CASSYSKAVSRDYEQYF.

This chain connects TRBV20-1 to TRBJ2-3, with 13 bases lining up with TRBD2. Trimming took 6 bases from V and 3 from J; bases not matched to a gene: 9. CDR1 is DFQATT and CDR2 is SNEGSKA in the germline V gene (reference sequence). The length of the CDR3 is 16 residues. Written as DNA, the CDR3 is TGCAGTGCAGAATCCGGACTAGCGGGAGCGACAGATACGCAGTATTTT. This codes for CSAESGLAGATDTQYF.

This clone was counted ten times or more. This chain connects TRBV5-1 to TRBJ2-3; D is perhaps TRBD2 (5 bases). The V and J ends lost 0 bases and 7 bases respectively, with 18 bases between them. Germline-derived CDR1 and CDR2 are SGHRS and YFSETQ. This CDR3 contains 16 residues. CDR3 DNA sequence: TGCGCCAGCAGCTTGGTTCACGGGAATGGATATAATACGCAGTATTTT. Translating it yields CASSLVHGNGYNTQYF.

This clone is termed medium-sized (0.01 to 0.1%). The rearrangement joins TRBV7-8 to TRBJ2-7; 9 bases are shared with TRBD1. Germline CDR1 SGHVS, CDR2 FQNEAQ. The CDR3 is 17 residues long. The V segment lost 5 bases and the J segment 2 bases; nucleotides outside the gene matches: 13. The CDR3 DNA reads TGTGCCAGCAGCGGATACCCGGACAGGGGCGAACCCTACGAGCAGTACTTC. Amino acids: CASSGYPDRGEPYEQYF.

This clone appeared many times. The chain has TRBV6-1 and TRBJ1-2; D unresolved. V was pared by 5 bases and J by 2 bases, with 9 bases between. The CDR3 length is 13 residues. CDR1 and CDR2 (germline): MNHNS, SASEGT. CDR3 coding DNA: TGTGCCAGCAGTCAAGGTCCAAACTATGGCTACACCTTC. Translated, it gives CASSQGPNYGYTF.

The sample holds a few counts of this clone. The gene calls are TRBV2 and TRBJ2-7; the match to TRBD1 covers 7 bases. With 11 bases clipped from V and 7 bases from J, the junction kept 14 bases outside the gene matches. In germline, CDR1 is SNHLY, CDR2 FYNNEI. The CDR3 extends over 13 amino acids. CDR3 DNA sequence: TGTGCCTGCCGGGGTGAGGGGGCCGGGGAGCAGTACTTC. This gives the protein CACRGEGAGEQYF.

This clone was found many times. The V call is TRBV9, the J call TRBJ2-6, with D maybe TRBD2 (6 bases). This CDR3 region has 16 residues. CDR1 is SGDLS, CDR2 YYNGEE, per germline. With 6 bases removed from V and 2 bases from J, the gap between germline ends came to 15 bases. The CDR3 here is CASTEKAGTGANVLTF. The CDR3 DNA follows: TGTGCCAGCACGGAAAAAGCGGGTACTGGGGCCAACGTCCTGACTTTC.

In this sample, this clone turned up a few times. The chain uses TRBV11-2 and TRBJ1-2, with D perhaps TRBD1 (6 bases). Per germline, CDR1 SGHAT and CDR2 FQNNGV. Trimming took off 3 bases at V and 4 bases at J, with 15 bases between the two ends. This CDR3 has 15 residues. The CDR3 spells CASSLDSAPAYGYTF. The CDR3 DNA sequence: TGTGCCAGCAGCTTGGACAGCGCTCCAGCCTATGGCTACACCTTC.

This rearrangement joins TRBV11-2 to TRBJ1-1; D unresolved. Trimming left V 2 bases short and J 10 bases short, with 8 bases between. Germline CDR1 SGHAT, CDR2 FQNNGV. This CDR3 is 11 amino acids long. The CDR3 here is CASSLSLLAFF. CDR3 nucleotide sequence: TGTGCCAGCAGCTTATCGCTTCTAGCTTTCTTT.

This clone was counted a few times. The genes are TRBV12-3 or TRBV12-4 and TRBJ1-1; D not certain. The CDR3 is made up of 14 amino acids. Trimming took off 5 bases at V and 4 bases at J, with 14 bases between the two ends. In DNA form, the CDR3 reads TGTGCCAGCAGTGCCCTTTCTACGCTCACTGAAGCTTTCTTT. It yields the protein CASSALSTLTEAFF.

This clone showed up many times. CDR3 region: CSAPNPLAGGGAEQFF. The CDR3 nucleotides are TGCAGTGCCCCGAACCCTCTAGCGGGAGGAGGAGCTGAGCAGTTCTTC. The chain carries TRBV20-1 and TRBJ2-1; 11 bases line up with TRBD2. The CDR3 is 16 residues long. After removal of 6 bases from V and 9 bases from J, the junction contained 16 bases not matched to a gene. Germline V CDR1 and CDR2: DFQATT, SNEGSKA (reference sequence).

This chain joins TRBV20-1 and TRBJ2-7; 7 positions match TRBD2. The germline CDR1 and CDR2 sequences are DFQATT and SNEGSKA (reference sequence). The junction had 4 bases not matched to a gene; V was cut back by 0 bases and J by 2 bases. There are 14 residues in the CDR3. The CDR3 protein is CSARDGRGTYEQYF. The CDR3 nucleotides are TGCAGTGCTAGAGATGGGAGGGGAACCTACGAGCAGTACTTC.

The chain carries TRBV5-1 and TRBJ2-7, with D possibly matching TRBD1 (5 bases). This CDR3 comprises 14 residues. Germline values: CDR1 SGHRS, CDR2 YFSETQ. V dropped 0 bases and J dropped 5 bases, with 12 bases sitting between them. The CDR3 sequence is CASSLVQGVDEQYF. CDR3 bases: TGCGCCAGCAGCTTGGTTCAGGGCGTAGACGAGCAGTACTTC.

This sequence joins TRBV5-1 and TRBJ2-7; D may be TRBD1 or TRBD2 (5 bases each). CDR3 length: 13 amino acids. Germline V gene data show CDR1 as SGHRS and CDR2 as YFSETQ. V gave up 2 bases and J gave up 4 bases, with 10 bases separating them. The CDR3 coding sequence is TGCGCCAGCAGCTTTCAGGGCGGGTACGAGCAGTACTTC. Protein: CASSFQGGYEQYF.

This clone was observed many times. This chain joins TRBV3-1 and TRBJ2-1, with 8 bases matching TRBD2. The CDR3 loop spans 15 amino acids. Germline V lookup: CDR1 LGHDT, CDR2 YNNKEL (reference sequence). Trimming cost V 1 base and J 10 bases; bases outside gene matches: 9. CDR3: CASSQVLAAFGEQFF. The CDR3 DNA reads TGTGCCAGCAGCCAAGTACTAGCGGCCTTCGGGGAGCAGTTCTTC.

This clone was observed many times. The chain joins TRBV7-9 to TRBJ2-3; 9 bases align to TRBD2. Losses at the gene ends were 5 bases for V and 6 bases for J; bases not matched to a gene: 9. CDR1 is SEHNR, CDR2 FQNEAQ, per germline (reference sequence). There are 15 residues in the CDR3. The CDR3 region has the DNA TGTGCCAGCAGCACCCGGGGTAGCGGGAGCGATACGCAGTATTTT. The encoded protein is CASSTRGSGSDTQYF.

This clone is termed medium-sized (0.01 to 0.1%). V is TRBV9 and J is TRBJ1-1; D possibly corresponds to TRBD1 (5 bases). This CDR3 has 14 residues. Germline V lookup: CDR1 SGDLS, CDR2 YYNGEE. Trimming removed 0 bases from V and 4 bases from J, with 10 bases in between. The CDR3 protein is CASSVGGGRTEAFF. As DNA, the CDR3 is TGTGCCAGCAGCGTAGGCGGGGGACGCACTGAAGCTTTCTTT.

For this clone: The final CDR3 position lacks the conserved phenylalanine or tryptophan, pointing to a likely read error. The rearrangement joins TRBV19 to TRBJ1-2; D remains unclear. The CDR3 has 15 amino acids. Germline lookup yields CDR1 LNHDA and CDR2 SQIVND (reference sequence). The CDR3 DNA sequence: TGTGCAAGTAGCCTGAAAGGCAATACCAACTATGGCTACACCATC. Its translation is CASSLKGNTNYGYTI.

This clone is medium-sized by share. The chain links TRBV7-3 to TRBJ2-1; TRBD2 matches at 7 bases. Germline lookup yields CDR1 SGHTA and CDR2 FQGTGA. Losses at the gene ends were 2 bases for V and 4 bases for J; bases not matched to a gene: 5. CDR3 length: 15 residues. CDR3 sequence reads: CASSLETGGYNEQFF. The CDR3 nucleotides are TGTGCCAGCAGCTTAGAAACGGGGGGATACAATGAGCAGTTCTTC. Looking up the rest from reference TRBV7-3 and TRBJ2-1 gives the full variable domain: GAGVSQTPSNKVTEKGKYVELRCDPISGHTALYWYRQSLGQGPEFLIYFQGTGAADDSGLPNDRFFAVRPEGSVSTLKIQRTERGDSAVYLCASSLETGGYNEQFFGPGTRLTVL.

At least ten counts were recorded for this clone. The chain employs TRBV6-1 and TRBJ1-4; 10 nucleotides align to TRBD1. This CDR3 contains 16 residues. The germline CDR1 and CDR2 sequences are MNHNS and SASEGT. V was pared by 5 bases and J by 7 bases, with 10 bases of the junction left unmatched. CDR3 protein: CASSNRQGANREKLFF. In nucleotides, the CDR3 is TGTGCCAGCAGTAACCGACAGGGGGCAAATCGTGAAAAACTGTTTTTT.

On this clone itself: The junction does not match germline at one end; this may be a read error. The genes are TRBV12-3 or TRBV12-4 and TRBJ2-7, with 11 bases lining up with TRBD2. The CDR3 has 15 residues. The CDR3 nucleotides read TGTGCCAGCAGTTTGTTAGCGGGAGGGCCGAACGAGAAGTACTTC. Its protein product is CASSLLAGGPNEKYF.